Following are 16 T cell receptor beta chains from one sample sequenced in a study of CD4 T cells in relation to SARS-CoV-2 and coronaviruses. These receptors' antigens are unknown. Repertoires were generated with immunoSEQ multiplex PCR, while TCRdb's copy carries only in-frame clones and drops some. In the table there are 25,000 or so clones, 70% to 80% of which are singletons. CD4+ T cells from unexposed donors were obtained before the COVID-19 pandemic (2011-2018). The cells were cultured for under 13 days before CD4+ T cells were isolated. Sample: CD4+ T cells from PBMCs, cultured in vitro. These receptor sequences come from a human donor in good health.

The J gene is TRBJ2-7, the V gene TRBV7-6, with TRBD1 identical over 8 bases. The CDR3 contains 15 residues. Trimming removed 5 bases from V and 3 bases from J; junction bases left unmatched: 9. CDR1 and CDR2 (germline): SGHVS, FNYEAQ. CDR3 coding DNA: TGTGCCAGCAGCCTGGACCGGGACAGGTTCTACGAGCAGTACTTC. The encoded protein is CASSLDRDRFYEQYF.

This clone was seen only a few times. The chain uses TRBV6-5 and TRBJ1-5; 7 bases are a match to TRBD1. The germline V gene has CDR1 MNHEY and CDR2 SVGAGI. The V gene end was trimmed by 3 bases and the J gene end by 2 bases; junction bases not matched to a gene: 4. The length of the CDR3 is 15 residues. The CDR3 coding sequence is TGTGCCAGCAGTTATCAGGGGGACGGCAATCAGCCCCAGCATTTT. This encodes CASSYQGDGNQPQHF.

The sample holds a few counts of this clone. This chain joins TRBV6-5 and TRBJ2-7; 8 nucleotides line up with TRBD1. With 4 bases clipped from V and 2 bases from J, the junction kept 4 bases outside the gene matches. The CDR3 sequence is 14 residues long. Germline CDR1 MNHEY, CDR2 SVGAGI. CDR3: CASSSPGQAYEQYF. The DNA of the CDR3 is TGTGCCAGCAGTTCCCCGGGACAGGCCTACGAGCAGTACTTC.

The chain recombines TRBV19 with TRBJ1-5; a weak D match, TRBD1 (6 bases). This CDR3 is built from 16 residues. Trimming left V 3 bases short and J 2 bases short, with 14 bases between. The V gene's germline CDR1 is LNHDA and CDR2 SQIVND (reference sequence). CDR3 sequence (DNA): TGTGCCAGTAGTATGTTCCACAGGGCGGGCAATCAGCCCCAGCATTTT. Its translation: CASSMFHRAGNQPQHF. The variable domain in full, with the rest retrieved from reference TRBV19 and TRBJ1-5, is DGGITQSPKYLFRKEGQNVTLSCEQNLNHDAMYWYRQDPGQGLRLIYYSQIVNDFQKGDIAEGYSVSREKKESFPLTVTSAQKNPTAFYLCASSMFHRAGNQPQHFGDGTRLSIL.

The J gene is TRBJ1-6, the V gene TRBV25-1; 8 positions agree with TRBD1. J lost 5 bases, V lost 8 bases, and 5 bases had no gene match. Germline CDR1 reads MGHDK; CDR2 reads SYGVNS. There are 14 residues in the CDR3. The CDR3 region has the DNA TGTGCCAGCGGGGGACAGGTGGATAATTCACCCCTCCACTTT. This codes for CASGGQVDNSPLHF.

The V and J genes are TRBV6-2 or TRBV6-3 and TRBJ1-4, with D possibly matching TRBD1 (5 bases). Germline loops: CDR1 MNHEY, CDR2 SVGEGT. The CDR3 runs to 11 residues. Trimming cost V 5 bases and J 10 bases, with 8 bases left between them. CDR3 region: CASSDSLKLFF. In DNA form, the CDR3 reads TGTGCCAGCAGTGACAGTTTAAAACTGTTTTTT.

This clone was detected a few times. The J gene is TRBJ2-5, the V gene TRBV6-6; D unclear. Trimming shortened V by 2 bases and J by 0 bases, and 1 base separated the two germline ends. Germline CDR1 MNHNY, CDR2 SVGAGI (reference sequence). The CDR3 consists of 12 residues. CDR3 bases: TGTGCCAGCAGTTACAACCAAGAGACCCAGTACTTC. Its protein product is CASSYNQETQYF.

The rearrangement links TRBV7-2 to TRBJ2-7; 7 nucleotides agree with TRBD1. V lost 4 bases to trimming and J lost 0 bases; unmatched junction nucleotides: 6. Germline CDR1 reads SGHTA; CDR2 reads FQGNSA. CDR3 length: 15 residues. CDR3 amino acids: CASSYDRASSYEQYF. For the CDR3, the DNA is TGTGCCAGCAGCTACGACAGGGCGAGCTCCTACGAGCAGTACTTC.

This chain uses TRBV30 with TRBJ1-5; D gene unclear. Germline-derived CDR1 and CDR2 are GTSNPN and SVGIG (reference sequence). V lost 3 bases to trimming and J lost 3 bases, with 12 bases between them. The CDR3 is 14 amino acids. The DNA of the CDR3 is TGTGCCTGGAGCGCCGGACTTATCAATCAGCCCCAGCATTTT. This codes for CAWSAGLINQPQHF.

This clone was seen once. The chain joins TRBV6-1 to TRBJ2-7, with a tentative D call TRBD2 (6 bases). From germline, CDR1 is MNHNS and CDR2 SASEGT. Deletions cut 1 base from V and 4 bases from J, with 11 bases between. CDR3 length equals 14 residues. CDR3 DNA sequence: TGTGCCAGCAGTGAAGTGGGACTCCGGTACGAGCAGTACTTC. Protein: CASSEVGLRYEQYF.

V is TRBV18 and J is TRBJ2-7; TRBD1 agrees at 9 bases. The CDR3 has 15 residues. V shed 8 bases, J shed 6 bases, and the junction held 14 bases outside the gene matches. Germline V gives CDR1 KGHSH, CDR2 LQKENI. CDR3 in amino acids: CASTTWGDRGAEQYF. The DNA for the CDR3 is TGTGCCAGCACTACCTGGGGCGACAGGGGGGCCGAGCAGTACTTC. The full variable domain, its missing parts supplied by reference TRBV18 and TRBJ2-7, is NAGVMQNPRHLVRRRGQEARLRCSPMKGHSHVYWYRQLPEEGLKFMVYLQKENIIDESGMPKERFSAEFPKEGPSILRIQQVVRGDSAAYFCASTTWGDRGAEQYFGPGTRLTVT.

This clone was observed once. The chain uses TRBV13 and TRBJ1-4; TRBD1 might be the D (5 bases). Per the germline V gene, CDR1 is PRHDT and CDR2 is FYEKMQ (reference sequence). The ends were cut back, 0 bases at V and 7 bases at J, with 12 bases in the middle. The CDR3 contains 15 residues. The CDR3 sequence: CASSLGGRQGEKLFF. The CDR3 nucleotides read TGTGCCAGCAGCTTAGGGGGACGTCAGGGTGAAAAACTGTTTTTT.

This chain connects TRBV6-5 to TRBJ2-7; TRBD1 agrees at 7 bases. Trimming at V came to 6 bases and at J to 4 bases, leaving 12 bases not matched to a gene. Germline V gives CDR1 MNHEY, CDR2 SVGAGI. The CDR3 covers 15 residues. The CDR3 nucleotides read TGTGCCAGCAGCCGCCTAAGACAGGGTTCGTACGAGCAGTACTTC. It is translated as CASSRLRQGSYEQYF.

The CDR3 sequence: CASSYVGHEKLFF. In DNA, the CDR3 is TGTGCCAGCAGTTACGTCGGACATGAAAAACTGTTTTTT. The genes are TRBV6-5 and TRBJ1-4; D unresolved. Germline CDR1 and CDR2: MNHEY and SVGAGI. Trimming cost V 2 bases and J 6 bases, with 7 bases left between them. The CDR3 covers 13 residues.

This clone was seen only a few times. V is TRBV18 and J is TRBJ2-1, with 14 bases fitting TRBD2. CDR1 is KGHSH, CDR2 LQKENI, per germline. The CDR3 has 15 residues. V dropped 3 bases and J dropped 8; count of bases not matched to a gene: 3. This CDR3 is CASSPGLAGADEQFF. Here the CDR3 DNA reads TGTGCCAGCTCACCGGGACTAGCGGGAGCCGATGAGCAGTTCTTC. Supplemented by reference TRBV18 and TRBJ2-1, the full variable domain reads NAGVMQNPRHLVRRRGQEARLRCSPMKGHSHVYWYRQLPEEGLKFMVYLQKENIIDESGMPKERFSAEFPKEGPSILRIQQVVRGDSAAYFCASSPGLAGADEQFFGPGTRLTVL.

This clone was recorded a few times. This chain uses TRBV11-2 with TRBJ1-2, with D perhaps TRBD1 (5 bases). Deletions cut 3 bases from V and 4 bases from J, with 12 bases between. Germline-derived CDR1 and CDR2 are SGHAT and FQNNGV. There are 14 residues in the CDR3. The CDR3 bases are TGTGCCAGCAGCTTCGGGGGATTCGGCTATGGCTACACCTTC. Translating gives CASSFGGFGYGYTF.